Listed below are T cell receptor beta chains from one sample, sequenced in a study of spatial heterogeneity in lung cancer. TCRdb independently ran MiXCR on the 5' RACE reads; one entry per CDR3 protein. The sample holds 23,000 or so distinct CDR3 sequences; 6.9% are singletons and the top ten take roughly an eighth. The sample here was PBMCs, taken at surgery. These receptors all stem from a male donor with early-stage non-small cell lung cancer. CDR3s include the opening cysteine and the closing phenylalanine or tryptophan. Fields, in order: D gene, clone size, J gene, V gene, CDR3 DNA, CDR3 protein. The D gene is left open where the match is weak. Rows may omit the clone size; those that give it use once, few, many or a size class.

d_call: TRBD2
clone_size: many
j_call: TRBJ2-5
v_call: TRBV12-3/TRBV12-4
cdr3_nt: TGTGCCAGCAGTTTCCGGACTAGCGGGAGCGGCATATCGAAAGAGACCCAGTACTTC
cdr3_aa: CASSFRTSGSGISKETQYF

d_call: .
clone_size: many
j_call: TRBJ1-4
v_call: TRBV5-6
cdr3_nt: TGTGCCAGCAGCTTCGGGCAGGGGAAGGCAAAACTGTTTTTT
cdr3_aa: CASSFGQGKAKLFF

d_call: .
clone_size: .
j_call: TRBJ1-5
v_call: TRBV20-1
cdr3_nt: TGCAGTGCTAGAGATCCTAAATCGCTTAGCAATCAGCCCCAGCATTTT
cdr3_aa: CSARDPKSLSNQPQHF

d_call: .
clone_size: few
j_call: TRBJ1-4
v_call: TRBV28
cdr3_nt: TGTGCCAGCAGTTTTGCAACTAATGAAAAACTGTTTTTT
cdr3_aa: CASSFATNEKLFF

d_call: .
clone_size: few
j_call: TRBJ2-1
v_call: TRBV11-3
cdr3_nt: TGTGCCAGCAGCTTATACGCGGACAATGAGCAGTTCTTC
cdr3_aa: CASSLYADNEQFF

d_call: .
clone_size: many
j_call: TRBJ1-3
v_call: TRBV28
cdr3_nt: TGTGCCAGCACCCGGGCCAGGGGATACGGAAACACCATATATTTT
cdr3_aa: CASTRARGYGNTIYF

d_call: TRBD2
clone_size: many
j_call: TRBJ2-1
v_call: TRBV11-3
cdr3_nt: TGTGCCAGCAGCGGAGGGACTAGCGGAAACAATGAGCAGTTCTTC
cdr3_aa: CASSGGTSGNNEQFF

d_call: TRBD2
clone_size: medium-sized
j_call: TRBJ2-5
v_call: TRBV2
cdr3_nt: TGTGCCAGCAGAGATGTGGGACTAGCGGGGGAGCAAGAGACCCAGTACTTC
cdr3_aa: CASRDVGLAGEQETQYF

d_call: .
clone_size: many
j_call: TRBJ2-2
v_call: TRBV5-6
cdr3_nt: TGTGCCAGCAGCTTGGAGGGCAGTTACACCGGGGAGCTGTTTTTT
cdr3_aa: CASSLEGSYTGELFF

d_call: .
clone_size: many
j_call: TRBJ1-6
v_call: TRBV10-3
cdr3_nt: TGTGCCATCAGTGAGTCCTACAGGGTTGGGAATTCACCCCTCCACTTT
cdr3_aa: CAISESYRVGNSPLHF

d_call: .
clone_size: many
j_call: TRBJ2-5
v_call: TRBV6-1
cdr3_nt: TGTGCCAGCAGTGAAGTGCCCAGCGGAGGACAAGAGACCCAGTACTTC
cdr3_aa: CASSEVPSGGQETQYF

d_call: .
clone_size: many
j_call: TRBJ1-4
v_call: TRBV5-1
cdr3_nt: TGCGCCAGCAGCTTCCAGGGTATTGGAGAAAAACTGTTTTTT
cdr3_aa: CASSFQGIGEKLFF

d_call: .
clone_size: many
j_call: TRBJ1-4
v_call: TRBV25-1
cdr3_nt: TGTGCCAGCAGAGCACATCCGGGAGGCGGACAAAATGAAAAACTGTTTTTT
cdr3_aa: CASRAHPGGGQNEKLFF

d_call: TRBD1
clone_size: few
j_call: TRBJ2-4
v_call: TRBV18
cdr3_nt: TGTGCCAGCTCACTTAAAGGGGGCATAGACATTCAGTACTTC
cdr3_aa: CASSLKGGIDIQYF

d_call: .
clone_size: many
j_call: TRBJ1-5
v_call: TRBV12-3/TRBV12-4
cdr3_nt: TGTGCCAGCAGTTTGTCCGGAGGGGTGACTCAGCCCCAGCATTTT
cdr3_aa: CASSLSGGVTQPQHF

d_call: TRBD1
clone_size: many
j_call: TRBJ1-6
v_call: TRBV14
cdr3_nt: TGTGCCAGCAGCCGTTGGGACAGCCGAAATTCACCCCTCCACTTT
cdr3_aa: CASSRWDSRNSPLHF

d_call: .
clone_size: many
j_call: TRBJ2-1
v_call: TRBV12-3/TRBV12-4
cdr3_nt: TGTGCCAGCAGACCGACAAGCTCCTACAATGAGCAGTTCTTC
cdr3_aa: CASRPTSSYNEQFF

d_call: .
clone_size: .
j_call: TRBJ2-5
v_call: TRBV11-2
cdr3_nt: TGTGCCAGCAGCTTAGATGGTCAGGTAGAGACCCAGTACTTC
cdr3_aa: CASSLDGQVETQYF

d_call: TRBD1
clone_size: many
j_call: TRBJ2-7
v_call: TRBV2
cdr3_nt: TGTGCCAGCAATGACCGGGACAGCCCCTACGAGCAGTACTTC
cdr3_aa: CASNDRDSPYEQYF

d_call: .
clone_size: many
j_call: TRBJ1-2
v_call: TRBV7-9
cdr3_nt: TGTGCCAGCAGCTTTTCGATGACAGCTGGCTATGGCTACACCTTC
cdr3_aa: CASSFSMTAGYGYTF

d_call: .
clone_size: .
j_call: TRBJ2-3
v_call: TRBV15
cdr3_nt: TGTGCCACCAGCCCCCGACCCAGCACCTCCCGGGATCCGCAGTATTTT
cdr3_aa: CATSPRPSTSRDPQYF

d_call: TRBD2
clone_size: many
j_call: TRBJ2-3
v_call: TRBV24-1
cdr3_nt: TGTGCCACCAGTGACTTACCGGGACTAGCGGGGGACCAAGATACGCAGTATTTT
cdr3_aa: CATSDLPGLAGDQDTQYF

d_call: .
clone_size: many
j_call: TRBJ2-3
v_call: TRBV9
cdr3_nt: TGTGCCAGCAGCCCTGGGGTACGCCCCACAGATACGCAGTATTTT
cdr3_aa: CASSPGVRPTDTQYF

d_call: .
clone_size: many
j_call: TRBJ2-3
v_call: TRBV29-1
cdr3_nt: TGCAGCGGAGTTGCCGGTGGATTCGGTACGCAGTATTTT
cdr3_aa: CSGVAGGFGTQYF

d_call: TRBD1
clone_size: many
j_call: TRBJ2-5
v_call: TRBV27
cdr3_nt: TGTGCCAGCATGACAGGGTTGGGCCTACAAGAGACCCAGTACTTC
cdr3_aa: CASMTGLGLQETQYF

d_call: .
clone_size: .
j_call: TRBJ2-7
v_call: TRBV5-1
cdr3_nt: TGCGCCAGCAGCTTGATAGAGGGCTCCTACGAGCAGTACTTC
cdr3_aa: CASSLIEGSYEQYF

d_call: TRBD1
clone_size: many
j_call: TRBJ1-1
v_call: TRBV4-1
cdr3_nt: TGCGCCAGCAGCCAAGATCGAATCGAGTGGCAGGGGGATACTGAAGCTTTCTTT
cdr3_aa: CASSQDRIEWQGDTEAFF

d_call: TRBD1
clone_size: few
j_call: TRBJ2-7
v_call: TRBV6-5
cdr3_nt: TGTGCCAGCAGTCCCGGGACAGGACAATCCTACGAGCAGTACTTC
cdr3_aa: CASSPGTGQSYEQYF

d_call: .
clone_size: few
j_call: TRBJ2-3
v_call: TRBV5-1
cdr3_nt: TGCGCCAGCAGCCCGGGCGGAGGTTATGGCACAGATACGCAGTATTTT
cdr3_aa: CASSPGGGYGTDTQYF

d_call: .
clone_size: many
j_call: TRBJ2-4
v_call: TRBV20-1
cdr3_nt: TGCAGTGCTAGAGATTGGAGCACAGGAATTCAGTACTTC
cdr3_aa: CSARDWSTGIQYF

d_call: TRBD1
clone_size: medium-sized
j_call: TRBJ1-5
v_call: TRBV7-2
cdr3_nt: TGTGCCAGCAGCTTCAGGCCAGGGGGAAGCAATCAGCCCCAGCATTTT
cdr3_aa: CASSFRPGGSNQPQHF

d_call: .
clone_size: many
j_call: TRBJ2-5
v_call: TRBV2
cdr3_nt: TGTGCCAGCAGTTCCTATATACCCCCTCGAGAGACCCAGTACTTC
cdr3_aa: CASSSYIPPRETQYF

d_call: .
clone_size: few
j_call: TRBJ2-2
v_call: TRBV7-8
cdr3_nt: TGTGCCAGCAGCTTAGCAAGGAGCCCCGGGGAGCTGTTTTTT
cdr3_aa: CASSLARSPGELFF

d_call: TRBD1
clone_size: once
j_call: TRBJ1-6
v_call: TRBV3-1
cdr3_nt: TGTGCCAGCAGCCCATTTCCGGGACAGGCAAATTCACCCCTCCACTTT
cdr3_aa: CASSPFPGQANSPLHF

d_call: TRBD1
clone_size: many
j_call: TRBJ2-1
v_call: TRBV29-1
cdr3_nt: TGCAGCGCCCGAGACAGGGGGCGATACAATGAGCAGTTCTTC
cdr3_aa: CSARDRGRYNEQFF

d_call: .
clone_size: many
j_call: TRBJ1-4
v_call: TRBV12-5
cdr3_nt: TGTGCTAGTGGTTTCACGACGGACAGCCTCCGAGAAAAACTGTTTTTT
cdr3_aa: CASGFTTDSLREKLFF

d_call: .
clone_size: many
j_call: TRBJ2-3
v_call: TRBV11-2
cdr3_nt: TGTGCCAGCAGCTTATTCGCTGTCACCGATACGCAGTATTTT
cdr3_aa: CASSLFAVTDTQYF

d_call: TRBD2
clone_size: few
j_call: TRBJ2-1
v_call: TRBV7-9
cdr3_nt: TGTGCCAGCAGCTTCGGACTAGCGGGAGAGAATGAGCAGTTCTTC
cdr3_aa: CASSFGLAGENEQFF

d_call: .
clone_size: few
j_call: TRBJ2-7
v_call: TRBV18
cdr3_nt: TGTGCCAGCTCACCGGGGGCCGTGGCGGGTTACGAGCAGTACTTC
cdr3_aa: CASSPGAVAGYEQYF

d_call: TRBD2
clone_size: few
j_call: TRBJ2-1
v_call: TRBV24-1
cdr3_nt: TGTGCCACCAAAACTAGCGGGAGCAATGAGCAGTTCTTC
cdr3_aa: CATKTSGSNEQFF

d_call: .
clone_size: few
j_call: TRBJ1-6
v_call: TRBV27
cdr3_nt: TGTGCCAGCAGTACAGGGCCTAATTCACCCCTCCACTTT
cdr3_aa: CASSTGPNSPLHF

d_call: .
clone_size: .
j_call: TRBJ2-1
v_call: TRBV6-2/TRBV6-3
cdr3_nt: TGTGCCAGCAGTTTCGGGACTCCCACCGGGCAGTTCTTC
cdr3_aa: CASSFGTPTGQFF

d_call: .
clone_size: few
j_call: TRBJ1-4
v_call: TRBV7-8
cdr3_nt: TGTGCCAGCAGCTTCCGGCAGGGTAATGAAAAACTGTTTTTT
cdr3_aa: CASSFRQGNEKLFF

d_call: .
clone_size: few
j_call: TRBJ1-1
v_call: TRBV29-1
cdr3_nt: TGCAGCGTTTTAGTCAGGGTTGGGACTGAAGCTTTCTTT
cdr3_aa: CSVLVRVGTEAFF

d_call: .
clone_size: many
j_call: TRBJ2-2
v_call: TRBV7-6
cdr3_nt: TGTGCCAGCTCTTGGCAGGGCTACACCGGGGAGCTGTTTTTT
cdr3_aa: CASSWQGYTGELFF

d_call: .
clone_size: .
j_call: TRBJ2-6
v_call: TRBV24-1
cdr3_nt: TGTGCCACCAGTTTCCCTCGTACCCATTACAGGCTTGAGAGCTCTGGGGCCAACGTCCTGACTTTC
cdr3_aa: CATSFPRTHYRLESSGANVLTF

d_call: .
clone_size: medium-sized
j_call: TRBJ1-1
v_call: TRBV10-2
cdr3_nt: TGCGCCAGCAGTGCGGCACTTGGGGGGTTCGACACTGAAGCTTTCTTT
cdr3_aa: CASSAALGGFDTEAFF

d_call: .
clone_size: .
j_call: TRBJ2-3
v_call: TRBV6-1
cdr3_nt: TGTGCCAGCAGTGAGGGACGACCGAGCACAGATACGCAGTATTTT
cdr3_aa: CASSEGRPSTDTQYF